This T cell receptor (beta chain) was recovered during a study of technical replicates of blood from a handful of donors (dated by TCRdb to about 2017). In regard to this clone: What antigen it recognizes has not been identified. Per-nucleotide qualities are absent, and no much larger clonotype sits a single base away.

Library prep was done by the immunoSEQ multiplex PCR assay. TCRdb stores this immuneACCESS table with in-frame sequences only. Part of the clones is absent; in the studies checked, under half of the shortfall reflects unresolved V genes, and no reason is known for the rest. This sample is represented by about 100,000 clones; 96% of them were singletons. Approximately 0.2% of the sample goes to the ten largest clones. Spanning cysteine to phenylalanine, the CDR3 consists of 15 amino acids. CDR3 DNA is the only sequence kept; it has 45 bases, read in frame from the first base. Looking up the germline V gene (reference sequence) yields CDR1 WNHNN and CDR2 SYGVQD. Between the V and J ends, shortened by 2 bases and 4 bases respectively, the junction contains 12 bases.

The receptor was derived from a human donor in good health. Sequenced material: T cells isolated from PBMCs. The V and J genes are TRBV10-1 and TRBJ2-1, and perhaps TRBD1 as D gene, on 6 matching bases. The DNA is TGCGCCAGCAGTGAGCAGGGGATCGCTTACAATGAGCAGTTCTTC. Protein translation: CASSEQGIAYNEQFF.